This TCR beta chain was identified in a study of T cells after yellow fever vaccination (dated by TCRdb to 2018 to 2020). Notes on the research overall: The SMART-Seq v4 Ultra Low Input RNA kit was used to prepare libraries from fractions with low cell numbers. Bulk TCR alpha and beta repertoires were sequenced longitudinally to track T-cell clones before and after primary and booster YFV17D yellow fever vaccination. The cohort comprised two healthy male donors, one aged 18 to 29 and one aged 30 to 39 years. Blood samples were taken at several timepoints before and after primary and secondary immunization, and bulk PBMC replicates and cell subsets were isolated.

Data came from an Illumina NovaSeq 6000. TCR cDNA was made using 5'RACE template switching, a step that added a universal primer site and unique molecular identifiers. cDNA synthesis was primed from both the TCR alpha and TCR beta constant segments. Library amplification involved two PCR steps, and the second step added sample barcodes and sequencing adapters. Libraries were sequenced on Illumina HiSeq 2500 (2x100 bp) or NovaSeq (2x150 bp). In the original analysis: MIGEC handled demultiplexing of reads and collapsing into UMI consensus sequences, while MiXCR performed V(D)J alignment. Clonotypes responding to the vaccine were identified with edgeR on replicate PBMC samples, with the criteria of FDR below 0.01 and a log2 fold change above 5 up to day 15. Each bulk clonotype was labeled CD4 or CD8 based on which sequenced repertoire, CD4 or CD8, contained the clonotype at higher abundance. In-frame beta chains were kept once TCRdb had trimmed the public reads at Q25 with fastp and called clones with MiXCR. Every CDR3 protein is listed once, alongside the most common genes and DNA of its rows. These V and J calls originate from TCRdb's pipeline instead of the authors' own analysis. This sample holds 400,000 to 450,000 distinct CDR3 sequences; approximately 18% were observed only once. The ten largest make up over 15% of the sample.

This specimen's treatment or condition label, interpreted: live attenuated yellow fever vaccine strain. At each blood-draw timepoint, two biological replicates of bulk PBMCs were obtained. A standard Ficoll-Paque protocol was used to isolate PBMCs from peripheral blood. TriZol was used to extract RNA from bulk PBMCs, from CD4 and CD8 fractions, and from dextramer-positive and dextramer-negative fractions. This clonotype was seen only a few times. No cognate antigen has been identified for it. Base qualities are not recorded, but no much larger clone differs from it by a single base. Results the study describes overall, beyond this receptor: A small fraction of clonotypes showed up in both the CD4 and CD8 compartments, probably as a result of convergent recombination. Most clones expanded after primary vaccination (approximately 96% of CD4 and 88% of CD8) were re-detected after the booster, suggesting that broad memory maintenance occurred. Because the study included only a couple of donors, the extent to which the findings can be generalized is limited. The secondary T-cell response was found to be weaker but faster than the primary response, with a peak reached on day 5 rather than on day 15. Because abundant contaminating clonotypes from the bulk population could be contained in FACS-sorted repertoires, computational filtering was required.

Including cysteine and valine, the CDR3 has 13 amino acids. The CDR3 DNA has 39 bases and is translated from base 1. Looking up the germline V gene yields CDR1 SNHLY and CDR2 FYNNEI. Trimmed from V: 5 bases; trimmed from J: 10 bases; junction bases lacking a gene match: 10. This clonotype was sampled from a man aged 18 to 35 who received the YFV17D yellow fever vaccine. Recombination joined TRBV2 with TRBJ2-7, with 8 middle bases fitting TRBD1. Sequenced material: PBMCs, taken before the yellow fever booster vaccination. In nucleotide form, the sequence is TGTGCCAGCAGTCGGCGGGGACAGGACTTCCAGTACGTC. Its protein product is CASSRRGQDFQYV.